The rows below give T cell receptor beta chains drawn from one sample of a study of cytomegalovirus exposure and HLA in healthy donors. Measured with immunoSEQ multiplex PCR; TCRdb has only the in-frame clones, and not every one. The table has roughly 150,000 clones, approximately 61% seen once; the top ten hold 1.5% to 2%. Sequencing was performed on PBMCs. These receptors all come from a human donor in good health. Both conserved end residues are part of each CDR3. Each record gives: clone size, J gene, D gene, V gene, CDR3 protein, CDR3 DNA. The D gene is left open where the match is weak. Clone size is given for some rows only: seen once, a few or many times, or a class if the clone is expanded.

NA | TRBJ2-3 | NA | TRBV7-9 | CASSRQASTDTQYF | TGTGCCAGCAGCAGACAAGCTAGCACAGATACGCAGTATTTT
NA | TRBJ2-7 | NA | TRBV5-8 | CASSLIGQTIYEQYF | TGTGCCAGCAGCTTGATCGGACAAACAATCTACGAGCAGTACTTC
NA | TRBJ2-5 | NA | TRBV28 | CASSLGPGKQETQYF | TGTGCCAGCAGTTTAGGCCCGGGGAAACAAGAGACCCAGTACTTC
few | TRBJ1-5 | NA | TRBV18 | CASSPPDRLGQPQHF | TGTGCCAGCTCACCTCCGGACAGATTGGGTCAGCCCCAGCATTTT
few | TRBJ1-5 | TRBD1 | TRBV15 | CATSREGQGGQPQHF | TGTGCCACCAGCAGAGAGGGGCAGGGGGGTCAGCCCCAGCATTTT
NA | TRBJ2-3 | NA | TRBV18 | CASSPSRSTDTQYF | TGTGCCAGCTCACCATCCCGGAGCACAGATACGCAGTATTTT
few | TRBJ2-1 | TRBD2 | TRBV6-5 | CASSYERGHPLNEQFF | TGTGCCAGCAGTTACGAGCGGGGGCACCCTCTTAATGAGCAGTTCTTC
NA | TRBJ1-4 | NA | TRBV4-3 | CASSPRGEKLFF | TGCGCCAGCAGCCCAAGGGGAGAAAAACTGTTTTTT
NA | TRBJ2-7 | TRBD1 | TRBV7-9 | CASSAKWSTGGYEQYF | TGTGCCAGCAGCGCTAAGTGGTCGACAGGGGGCTACGAGCAGTACTTC
NA | TRBJ1-5 | NA | TRBV5-6 | CASSLATEYSNQPQHF | TGTGCCAGCAGCTTGGCTACAGAATATAGCAATCAGCCCCAGCATTTT
NA | TRBJ1-5 | NA | TRBV19 | CASSQGYQPQHF | TGTGCCAGTAGTCAGGGGTATCAGCCCCAGCATTTT
NA | TRBJ2-5 | TRBD2 | TRBV7-9 | CASGTSEEQYF | TGTGCCAGCGGGACTAGCGAGGAGCAGTACTTC
NA | TRBJ2-3 | TRBD2 | TRBV4-3 | CASSPAGAIDTQYF | TGCGCCAGCAGCCCAGCGGGAGCGATAGATACGCAGTATTTT
few | TRBJ2-3 | TRBD1 | TRBV5-1 | CASSTQGATDTQYF | TGCGCCAGCAGCACACAGGGGGCCACAGATACGCAGTATTTT
NA | TRBJ2-2 | TRBD2 | TRBV4-1 | CASSQHGGGRTGELFF | TGCGCCAGCAGCCAACACGGGGGGGGTCGGACCGGGGAGCTGTTTTTT
NA | TRBJ2-7 | NA | TRBV19 | CASSVDRDSYEQYF | TGTGCCAGTAGTGTGGACAGAGACTCCTACGAGCAGTACTTC
NA | TRBJ1-2 | NA | TRBV5-8 | CASSFGGYYGYTF | TGTGCCAGCAGCTTCGGAGGGTACTATGGCTACACCTTC
NA | TRBJ1-5 | TRBD1 | TRBV6-5 | CASAFGQGDNQPQHF | TGTGCCAGCGCCTTCGGACAGGGAGACAATCAGCCCCAGCATTTT
NA | TRBJ2-1 | TRBD2 | TRBV4-1 | CASSQEWSGRRNEQFF | TGCGCCAGCAGCCAAGAGTGGAGCGGGAGGAGGAATGAGCAGTTCTTC
NA | TRBJ2-5 | NA | TRBV27 | CASSSRGRETQYF | TGTGCCAGCAGTTCCAGGGGGAGGGAGACCCAGTACTTC
once | TRBJ2-2 | TRBD1 | TRBV7-7 | CASSPRTGAGELFF | TGTGCCAGCAGCCCTAGGACAGGGGCCGGGGAGCTGTTTTTT
few | TRBJ2-1 | TRBD2 | TRBV28 | CASSPTSGRNNEQFF | TGTGCCAGCAGTCCTACTAGCGGGAGAAACAATGAGCAGTTCTTC
few | TRBJ2-2 | NA | TRBV10-3 | CAISVDGTGELFF | TGTGCCATCAGTGTAGATGGTACCGGGGAGCTGTTTTTT
NA | TRBJ2-7 | TRBD2 | TRBV7-2 | CASSSREAYEQYF | TGTGCCAGCAGCTCGCGGGAGGCCTACGAGCAGTACTTC
NA | TRBJ2-5 | TRBD2 | TRBV4-2 | CASSQGTSGSSQETQYF | TGTGCCAGCAGCCAAGGGACTAGCGGGAGCAGCCAAGAGACCCAGTACTTC